Presented here are 19 T cell receptor beta chains from one specimen sequenced in a study of cytomegalovirus exposure and HLA in healthy donors. The PCR contained 60 Vbeta and 13 Jbeta primers. The repertoire was sequenced with immunoSEQ multiplex PCR; TCRdb's copy has only in-frame clones and lacks some. The data contain about 140,000 clones, 65% to 85% of them singletons. Sequencing used PBMCs. All receptors come from a young man in good health and CMV-seronegative.

V is TRBV6-5 and J is TRBJ2-2; D is possibly TRBD2 (6 bases). CDR3 size: 14 residues. Germline V gene lookup returns CDR1 MNHEY and CDR2 SVGAGI. Trimming shortened V by 7 bases and J by 1 base, and 10 bases separated the two germline ends. CDR3 in DNA: TGTGCCAGCAACCGGGGACTGAACACCGGGGAGCTGTTTTTT. Encoded protein: CASNRGLNTGELFF.

The chain recombines TRBV6-5 with TRBJ1-4, with D tentatively TRBD1 (6 bases). Looked up from germline, CDR1 is MNHEY and CDR2 is SVGAGI. The CDR3 contains 13 residues. V was shortened by 5 bases and J by 7 bases, with 11 bases between the two germline ends. CDR3 region: CASSGTRGEKLFF. The CDR3 DNA sequence: TGTGCCAGCAGTGGGACAAGGGGTGAAAAACTGTTTTTT.

The rearrangement links TRBV29-1 to TRBJ2-1, with no clear D. V was clipped by 0 bases and J by 4 bases, with 16 bases between them. The CDR3 length is 16 residues. In germline, CDR1 is SQVTM, CDR2 ANQGSEA. The CDR3 is CSVEDPLARIYNEQFF. CDR3 bases: TGCAGCGTTGAAGATCCCTTGGCTAGAATTTACAATGAGCAGTTCTTC.

The chain carries TRBV9 and TRBJ2-3; tentatively, D is TRBD2 (6 bases). Germline CDR1 is SGDLS and CDR2 is YYNGEE. This CDR3 is built from 14 residues. Deletions cut 4 bases from V and 6 bases from J, with 15 bases between. This chain's CDR3 is CASSPRDRGDTQYF. The CDR3 coding sequence is TGTGCCAGCAGCCCACGGGACCGGGGGGATACGCAGTATTTT. Together with reference TRBV9 and TRBJ2-3, the CDR3 gives the full variable domain: DSGVTQTPKHLITATGQRVTLRCSPRSGDLSVYWYQQSLDQGLQFLIQYYNGEERAKGNILERFSAQQFPDLHSELNLSSLELGDSALYFCASSPRDRGDTQYFGPGTRLTVL.

This chain links TRBV5-6 with TRBJ1-4, with 11 bases aligning to TRBD1. J was trimmed by 7 bases and V by 3 bases; bases with no gene match: 5. Germline V lookup: CDR1 SGHDT, CDR2 YYEEEE. The CDR3 is 15 amino acids. The CDR3 loop reads CASSYRDRGFEKLFF. CDR3 nucleotides: TGTGCCAGCAGCTACCGGGACAGGGGGTTTGAAAAACTGTTTTTT.

This rearrangement joins TRBV5-1 to TRBJ1-2; tentative D call: TRBD1 (5 bases). CDR3 size: 14 residues. The V gene's germline CDR1 is SGHRS and CDR2 YFSETQ. V dropped 0 bases and J dropped 4 bases, with 10 bases sitting between them. The CDR3 DNA sequence: TGCGCCAGCAGCTTGGGGAACAGGCCCTATGGCTACACCTTC. Amino acid sequence: CASSLGNRPYGYTF.

CDR3 residues: CASSSSSGGISTDTQYF. As DNA, the CDR3 is TGTGCCAGCAGCTCATCTAGCGGGGGCATATCAACAGATACGCAGTATTTT. The chain employs TRBV7-2 and TRBJ2-3, with 10 bases matching TRBD2. CDR1 SGHTA and CDR2 FQGNSA come from the germline V gene. This CDR3 is 17 amino acids long. Trimming at V came to 4 bases and at J to 3 bases, leaving 10 bases not matched to a gene.

This clone was counted between two and nine times. The chain employs TRBV9 and TRBJ2-5; 9 positions agree with TRBD1. This CDR3 has 15 residues. The junction had 2 bases not matched to a gene; V was cut back by 0 bases and J by 2 bases. Germline lookup yields CDR1 SGDLS and CDR2 YYNGEE. DNA of the CDR3: TGTGCCAGCAGCGTAGGGACAGGGGAACAAGAGACCCAGTACTTC. Translated: CASSVGTGEQETQYF. The entire variable domain, with the rest obtained from reference TRBV9 and TRBJ2-5, is as follows: DSGVTQTPKHLITATGQRVTLRCSPRSGDLSVYWYQQSLDQGLQFLIQYYNGEERAKGNILERFSAQQFPDLHSELNLSSLELGDSALYFCASSVGTGEQETQYFGPGTRLLVL.

This chain connects TRBV11-2 to TRBJ2-7; D perhaps matches TRBD2 (5 bases). Trimming cost V 0 bases and J 1 base, with 13 bases left between them. This CDR3 is 16 amino acids long. Germline V lookup: CDR1 SGHAT, CDR2 FQNNGV. The CDR3 region is CASSLDWGEISYEQYF. CDR3 sequence (DNA): TGTGCCAGCAGCTTAGATTGGGGAGAAATATCCTACGAGCAGTACTTC.

The gene calls are TRBV5-4 and TRBJ2-6; 7 nucleotides line up with TRBD1. From germline, CDR1 is SGHNT and CDR2 YYREEE (reference sequence). V lost 9 bases to trimming and J lost 3 bases; unmatched junction nucleotides: 15. CDR3 length: 17 amino acids. The CDR3 loop is CATKRGGELNGANVLTF. CDR3 bases: TGTGCCACAAAGAGAGGGGGCGAGTTGAATGGGGCCAACGTCCTGACTTTC.

This clone was picked up a small number of times. The chain combines TRBV19 with TRBJ1-2; tentative D call: TRBD1 (6 bases). The V gene's germline CDR1 is LNHDA and CDR2 SQIVND (reference sequence). The CDR3 has 13 residues. V lost 5 bases and J lost 8, with 15 bases in between. The CDR3 DNA is TGTGCCAGTAGTGAACAGGGAGTTGACGGCTACACCTTC. As protein: CASSEQGVDGYTF. The full variable domain, in which reference TRBV19 and TRBJ1-2 provide the parts outside the CDR3, is DGGITQSPKYLFRKEGQNVTLSCEQNLNHDAMYWYRQDPGQGLRLIYYSQIVNDFQKGDIAEGYSVSREKKESFPLTVTSAQKNPTAFYLCASSEQGVDGYTFGSGTRLTVV.

The chain recombines TRBV7-9 with TRBJ1-1; possibly TRBD1 for D (5 bases). The CDR3 contains 14 residues. From germline, CDR1 is SEHNR and CDR2 FQNEAQ (reference sequence). V was clipped by 0 bases and J by 3 bases, with 8 bases between them. The CDR3 loop reads CASSLAPGDTEAFF. As DNA, the CDR3 is TGTGCCAGCAGCTTAGCGCCGGGGGACACTGAAGCTTTCTTT.

The chain couples TRBV30 to TRBJ1-5, with D perhaps matching TRBD1 (6 bases). V was clipped by 5 bases and J by 6 bases, with 14 bases between them. The CDR3 totals 13 residues. The germline CDR1 and CDR2 sequences are GTSNPN and SVGIG (reference sequence). The CDR3 region is CAWDGGRGQPQHF. The DNA for the CDR3 is TGTGCCTGGGACGGGGGGCGCGGTCAGCCCCAGCATTTT.

The rearrangement joins TRBV5-6 to TRBJ1-3, with 8 bases that match TRBD1. V trimming: 1 base; J trimming: 4 bases; junction bases outside the gene matches: 7. The CDR3 length is 16 residues. Germline values: CDR1 SGHDT, CDR2 YYEEEE. Here the CDR3 reads CASSLRRDRLGNTIYF. CDR3 DNA sequence: TGTGCCAGCAGCTTGAGGCGGGACAGGCTAGGAAACACCATATATTTT.

This clone was seen once. This chain uses TRBV7-2 with TRBJ1-1; D ambiguous. CDR3 length: 13 residues. Germline lookup yields CDR1 SGHTA and CDR2 FQGNSA. The V end lost 1 base, the J end lost 3 bases, and 6 bases lay between the germline ends. The CDR3 protein is CASSLGRYTEAFF. In nucleotides, the CDR3 is TGTGCCAGCAGCTTAGGGCGGTACACTGAAGCTTTCTTT.

The CDR3 spells CASSLLVSGANVLTF. For the CDR3, the DNA is TGCGCCAGCAGCTTGTTAGTCTCTGGGGCCAACGTCCTGACTTTC. This chain connects TRBV5-1 to TRBJ2-6; D ambiguous. The germline V and J ends were trimmed by 1 base and 0 bases, with 5 bases remaining between them. The CDR3 has 15 amino acids. Germline values: CDR1 SGHRS, CDR2 YFSETQ.

The chain has TRBV7-9 and TRBJ2-7; 10 nucleotides agree with TRBD1. After removal of 3 bases from V and 5 bases from J, the junction contained 4 bases not matched to a gene. The CDR3 runs 14 residues. Per the germline V gene, CDR1 is SEHNR and CDR2 is FQNEAQ (reference sequence). The CDR3 nucleotides are TGTGCCAGCAGCTTCAGGACAGGGGGGGACGAGCAGTACTTC. Encoded protein: CASSFRTGGDEQYF.

The chain is built from TRBV4-1 and TRBJ2-7, with 9 positions matching TRBD1. This CDR3 region has 15 residues. CDR1 and CDR2 (germline): MGHRA, YSYEKL. V gave up 2 bases and J gave up 4 bases; unmatched junction bases: 6. The CDR3 loop reads CASSQLPGQGYEQYF. In DNA form, the CDR3 reads TGCGCCAGCAGCCAACTACCGGGACAGGGTTACGAGCAGTACTTC.

J is TRBJ1-2 and V is TRBV19; D perhaps matches TRBD1 (5 bases). CDR3 length: 14 amino acids. The germline gives CDR1 LNHDA, CDR2 SQIVND (reference sequence). V lost 6 bases and J 4 bases, leaving 15 bases between the germline ends. CDR3 sequence: CASSAGPRTYGYTF. The CDR3 DNA reads TGTGCCAGTAGCGCAGGGCCCCGCACCTATGGCTACACCTTC.